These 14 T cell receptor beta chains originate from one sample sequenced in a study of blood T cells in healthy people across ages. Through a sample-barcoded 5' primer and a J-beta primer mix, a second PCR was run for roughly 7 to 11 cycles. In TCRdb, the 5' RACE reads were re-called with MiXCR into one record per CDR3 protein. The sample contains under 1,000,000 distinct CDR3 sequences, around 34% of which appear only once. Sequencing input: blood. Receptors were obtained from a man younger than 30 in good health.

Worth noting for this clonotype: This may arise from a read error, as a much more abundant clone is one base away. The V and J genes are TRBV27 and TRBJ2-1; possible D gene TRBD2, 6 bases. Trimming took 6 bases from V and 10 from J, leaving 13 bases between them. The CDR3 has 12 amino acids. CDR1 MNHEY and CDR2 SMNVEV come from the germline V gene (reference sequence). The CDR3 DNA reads TGTGCCAGCAGGGGAGGAATCTACGAGCAGTTCTTC. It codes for CASRGGIYEQFF.

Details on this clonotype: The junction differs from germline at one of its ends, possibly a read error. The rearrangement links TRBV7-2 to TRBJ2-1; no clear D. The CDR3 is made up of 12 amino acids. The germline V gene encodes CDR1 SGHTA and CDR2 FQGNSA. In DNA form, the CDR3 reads TGTGCCTGCAGCTTAGCACGGGCAGAGCAGTTCTTC. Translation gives CACSLARAEQFF.

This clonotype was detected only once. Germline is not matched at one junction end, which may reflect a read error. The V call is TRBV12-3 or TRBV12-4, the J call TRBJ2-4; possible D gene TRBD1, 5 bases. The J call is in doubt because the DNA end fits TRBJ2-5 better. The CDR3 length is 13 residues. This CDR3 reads CAGSEDSQETQYF. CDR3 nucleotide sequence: TGTGCCGGCAGTGAAGACAGCCAAGAGACCCAGTACTTC.

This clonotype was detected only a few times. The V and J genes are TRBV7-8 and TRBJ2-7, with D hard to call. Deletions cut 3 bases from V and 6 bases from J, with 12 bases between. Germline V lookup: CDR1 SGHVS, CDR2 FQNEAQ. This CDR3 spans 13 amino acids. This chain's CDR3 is CASSLSIEAEQYF. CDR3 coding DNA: TGTGCCAGCAGCTTGTCGATCGAAGCCGAGCAGTACTTC.

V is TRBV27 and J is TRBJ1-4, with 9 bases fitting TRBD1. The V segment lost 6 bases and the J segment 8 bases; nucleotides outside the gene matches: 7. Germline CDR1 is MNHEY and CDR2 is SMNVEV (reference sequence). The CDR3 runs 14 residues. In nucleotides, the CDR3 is TGTGCCAGCAGCCCCGGGACAGGGCGGGAAAAACTGTTTTTT. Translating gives CASSPGTGREKLFF.

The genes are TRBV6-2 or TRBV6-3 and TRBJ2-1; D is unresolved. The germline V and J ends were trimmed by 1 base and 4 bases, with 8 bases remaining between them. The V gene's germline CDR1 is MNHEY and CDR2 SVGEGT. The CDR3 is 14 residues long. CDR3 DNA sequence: TGTGCCAGCAGTTACTTAGTAGAATACAATGAGCAGTTCTTC. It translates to CASSYLVEYNEQFF.

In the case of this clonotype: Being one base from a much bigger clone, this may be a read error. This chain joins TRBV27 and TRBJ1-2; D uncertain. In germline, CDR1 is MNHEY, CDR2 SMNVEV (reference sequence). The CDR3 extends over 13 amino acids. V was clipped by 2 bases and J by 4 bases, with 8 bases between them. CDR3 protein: CASSLAPLYGYTF. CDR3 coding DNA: TGTGCCAGCAGTTTAGCCCCCCTCTATGGCTACACCTTC.

As DNA, the CDR3 is TGCGCCAGCAGCCAACCTGCAGCTTCAACTAATGAAAAACTGTTTTTT. This codes for CASSQPAASTNEKLFF. The chain is built from TRBV4-1 and TRBJ1-4; D is uncertain. CDR1 is MGHRA and CDR2 is YSYEKL in the germline V gene. This CDR3 comprises 16 residues. V lost 2 bases and J 0 bases, leaving 10 bases between the germline ends.

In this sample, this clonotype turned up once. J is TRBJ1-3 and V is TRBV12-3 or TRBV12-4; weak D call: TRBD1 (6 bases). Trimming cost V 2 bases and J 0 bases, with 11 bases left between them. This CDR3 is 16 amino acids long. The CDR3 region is CASSLSGGYSGNTIYF. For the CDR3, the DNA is TGTGCCAGCAGTTTAAGTGGGGGCTACTCTGGAAACACCATATATTTT.

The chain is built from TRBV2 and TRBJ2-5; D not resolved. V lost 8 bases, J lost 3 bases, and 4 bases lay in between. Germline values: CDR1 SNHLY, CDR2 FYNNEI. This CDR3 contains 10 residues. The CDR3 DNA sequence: TGTGCCAGCCACGAAGAGACCCAGTACTTC. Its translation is CASHEETQYF.

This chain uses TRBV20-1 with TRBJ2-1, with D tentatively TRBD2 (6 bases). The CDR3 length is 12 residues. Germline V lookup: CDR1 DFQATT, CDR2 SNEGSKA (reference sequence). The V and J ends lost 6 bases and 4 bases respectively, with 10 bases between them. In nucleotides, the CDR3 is TGCAGTGCCGAGCGGGTTTACAATGAGCAGTTCTTC. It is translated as CSAERVYNEQFF.

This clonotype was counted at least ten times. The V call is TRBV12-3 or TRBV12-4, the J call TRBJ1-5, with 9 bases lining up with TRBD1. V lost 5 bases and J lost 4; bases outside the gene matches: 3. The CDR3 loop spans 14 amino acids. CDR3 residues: CASSPDRGNQPQHF. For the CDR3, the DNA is TGTGCCAGCAGTCCAGACAGGGGGAATCAGCCCCAGCATTTT.

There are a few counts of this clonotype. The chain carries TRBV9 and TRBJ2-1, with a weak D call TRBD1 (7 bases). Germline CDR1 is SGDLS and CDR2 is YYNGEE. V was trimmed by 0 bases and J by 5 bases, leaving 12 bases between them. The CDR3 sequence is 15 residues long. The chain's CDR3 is CASSVASRGDNEQFF. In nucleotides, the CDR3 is TGTGCCAGCAGCGTAGCTAGCAGGGGGGACAATGAGCAGTTCTTC.

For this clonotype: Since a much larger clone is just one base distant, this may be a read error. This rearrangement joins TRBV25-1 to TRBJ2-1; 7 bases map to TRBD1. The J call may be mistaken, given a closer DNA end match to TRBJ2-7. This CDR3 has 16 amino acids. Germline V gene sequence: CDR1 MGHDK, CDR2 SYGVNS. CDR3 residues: CASRPSGQPPAYEQYF. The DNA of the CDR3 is TGTGCCAGTAGACCCTCGGGACAGCCCCCAGCCTACGAGCAGTACTTC.